The rows below give T cell receptor beta chains drawn from one sample of a study of blood T cell repertoires in COVID-19. Sequenced by immunoSEQ multiplex PCR; TCRdb stores in-frame clones only, minus some. The table lists some 340,000 clones, around 83% of them singletons. What was sequenced was PBMCs or T cells enriched from blood (not recorded which). These receptors were obtained from a woman aged 45-65 years who had recovered from COVID-19. Both conserved end residues are trimmed from each CDR3. Each record gives: J gene, clone size, V gene, CDR3 protein. Rows give clone size only sometimes, using once, few, many, or a class for an expanded clone.

>TRBJ1-3|.|TRBV6-5
ASRPPGNRRNTIY
>TRBJ1-2|once|TRBV30
AWSLEGGAGYT
>TRBJ1-1|.|TRBV30
AWSIGDTEAF
>TRBJ2-3|.|TRBV19
ASTDRYLDTDTQY
>TRBJ1-5|.|TRBV19
ASSIRVPNQPQH
>TRBJ1-2|.|TRBV3-1/TRBV3-2
ASSLGQGAYRYGYT
>TRBJ2-1|.|TRBV7-2
ASSPGGGGGPEQF
>TRBJ2-7|.|TRBV6-6
ASSYLASGNEQY
>TRBJ1-4|.|TRBV19
ASSIDRVTTNEKLF
>TRBJ1-5|.|TRBV6-2/TRBV6-3
ASSYRTGNQPQH
>TRBJ1-2|.|TRBV5-4
ASSSAGGRPDGYT
>TRBJ1-1|.|TRBV11-3
ASSSQGGDTEAF
>TRBJ2-7|.|TRBV5-6
ASSLLARGDYEQY
>TRBJ1-6|.|TRBV5-4
ASSLWARNSPLH
>TRBJ1-5|.|TRBV5-8
ASIPLTGDNQPQH
>TRBJ1-4|.|TRBV7-5
VRTGGAWEKLF
>TRBJ2-3|.|TRBV5-1
ASGYTATDTQY
>TRBJ2-7|.|TRBV3-1/TRBV3-2
ASSYQGFSYEQY
>TRBJ1-2|.|TRBV7-2
ASSLARRLDGYT
>TRBJ2-7|.|TRBV3-1/TRBV3-2
ASSQPRWEQY
>TRBJ1-1|many|TRBV11-3
ASSLNPGIGRGNTEAF
>TRBJ2-7|.|TRBV7-2
ASSLLQGPNYEQY
>TRBJ2-7|once|TRBV18
ASSPGQGEYEQY
>TRBJ2-1|.|TRBV9
ASSGVGGNEQF
>TRBJ1-4|.|TRBV15
ATSMIRGVNEKLF
>TRBJ2-1|.|TRBV7-3
ASSQALGGSYNEQF
>TRBJ2-3|.|TRBV30
AWSTSGGRDTQY
>TRBJ1-2|.|TRBV24-1
ATSDWDRSYGYT
>TRBJ1-1|once|TRBV7-9
ASSLDRVFGTEAF
>TRBJ1-1|.|TRBV2
ASSEAPPDRGDTEAF
>TRBJ1-1|.|TRBV27
ASSLGQKTEAF
>TRBJ1-5|.|TRBV12-5
ASGQGKSNQPQH
>TRBJ2-1|.|TRBV11-2
ASSLDGTYNEQF
>TRBJ1-4|.|TRBV19
ASSSDQLQGGNEKLF
>TRBJ1-5|once|TRBV30
AWRRTGINQPQH
>TRBJ2-1|.|TRBV5-4
ASSPWDRGPNEQF
>TRBJ2-1|.|TRBV25-1
ASSDTGLSF
>TRBJ2-1|.|TRBV4-3
ASSPDRGLNEQF
>TRBJ2-2|.|TRBV3-1/TRBV3-2
ASSQDRRLAGIKSGELF
>TRBJ2-5|.|TRBV7-7
ASSLDGLAQETQY
>TRBJ1-1|.|TRBV28
ASRVSVMNTEAF
>TRBJ2-2|.|TRBV11-3
ASSLGLRGVNTGELF
>TRBJ1-1|.|TRBV7-2
ASSLAAAEAYTEAF
>TRBJ1-2|few|TRBV24-1
ATSDSGGIYYGYT
>TRBJ1-1|once|TRBV19
ASSIVEGPEAF
>TRBJ2-3|.|TRBV9
ASSVVGQGGTDTQY
>TRBJ2-1|.|TRBV19
ASSRTGVVYNEQF
>TRBJ2-7|.|TRBV7-9
ASSPSGDYEQY
>TRBJ1-4|.|TRBV6-6
ASSFSTGGTNEKLF
>TRBJ2-1|.|TRBV6-2/TRBV6-3
ASSGPVTSSSYNEQF
>TRBJ2-7|.|TRBV5-6
ASSPGLAGLREQY
>TRBJ1-1|.|TRBV6-4
ASSSTPGAEAF
>TRBJ2-1|once|TRBV5-1
ASSSELAEEQF